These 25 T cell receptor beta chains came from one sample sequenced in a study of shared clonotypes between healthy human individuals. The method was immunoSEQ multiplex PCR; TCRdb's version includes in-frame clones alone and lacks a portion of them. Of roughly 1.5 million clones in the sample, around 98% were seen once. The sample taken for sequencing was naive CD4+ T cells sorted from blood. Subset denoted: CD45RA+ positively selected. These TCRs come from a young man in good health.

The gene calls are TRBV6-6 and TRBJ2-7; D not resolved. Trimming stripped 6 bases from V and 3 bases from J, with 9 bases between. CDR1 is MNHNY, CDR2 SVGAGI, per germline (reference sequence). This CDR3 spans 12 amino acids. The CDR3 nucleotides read TGTGCCAGCAGCCGGCCCGGCTACGAGCAGTACTTC. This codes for CASSRPGYEQYF.

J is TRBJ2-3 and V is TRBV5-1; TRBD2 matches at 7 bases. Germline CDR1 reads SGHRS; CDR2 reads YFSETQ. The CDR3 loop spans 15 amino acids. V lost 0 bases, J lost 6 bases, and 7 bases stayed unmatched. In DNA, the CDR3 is TGCGCCAGCAGCTTGGTGGGCGGGAGCTGGGATACGCAGTATTTT. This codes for CASSLVGGSWDTQYF.

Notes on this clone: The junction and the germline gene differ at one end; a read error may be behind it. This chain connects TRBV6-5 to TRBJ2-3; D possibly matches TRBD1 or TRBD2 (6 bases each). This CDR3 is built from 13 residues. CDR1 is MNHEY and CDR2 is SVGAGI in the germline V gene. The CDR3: CASNYKGGGTQYF. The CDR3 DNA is TGTGCCAGCAATTACAAGGGGGGTGGGACGCAGTATTTT.

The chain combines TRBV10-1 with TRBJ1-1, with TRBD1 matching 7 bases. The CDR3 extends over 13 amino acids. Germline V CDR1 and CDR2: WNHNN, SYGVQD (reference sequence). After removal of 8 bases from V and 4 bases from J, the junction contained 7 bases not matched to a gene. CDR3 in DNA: TGCGCCAGCGCAAAGGGGACAGCCACTGAAGCTTTCTTT. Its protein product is CASAKGTATEAFF.

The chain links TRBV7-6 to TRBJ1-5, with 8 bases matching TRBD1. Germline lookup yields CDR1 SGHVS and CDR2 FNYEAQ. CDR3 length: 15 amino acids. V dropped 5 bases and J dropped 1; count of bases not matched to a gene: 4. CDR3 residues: CASSNNRGSNQPQHF. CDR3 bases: TGTGCCAGCAGCAACAACAGGGGGAGCAATCAGCCCCAGCATTTT.

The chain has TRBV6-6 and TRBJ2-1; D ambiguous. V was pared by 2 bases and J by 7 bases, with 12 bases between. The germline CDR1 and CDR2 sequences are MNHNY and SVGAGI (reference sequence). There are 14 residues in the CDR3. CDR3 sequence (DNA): TGTGCCAGCAGTTACAGTCTAGTCACGAATGAGCAGTTCTTC. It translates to CASSYSLVTNEQFF.

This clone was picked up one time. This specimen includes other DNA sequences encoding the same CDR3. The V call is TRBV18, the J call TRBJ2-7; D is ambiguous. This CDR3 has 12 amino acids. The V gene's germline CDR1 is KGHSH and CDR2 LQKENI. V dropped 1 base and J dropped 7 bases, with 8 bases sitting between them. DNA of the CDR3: TGTGCCAGCTCACCACGTCTGGGGGAGCAGTACTTC. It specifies CASSPRLGEQYF.

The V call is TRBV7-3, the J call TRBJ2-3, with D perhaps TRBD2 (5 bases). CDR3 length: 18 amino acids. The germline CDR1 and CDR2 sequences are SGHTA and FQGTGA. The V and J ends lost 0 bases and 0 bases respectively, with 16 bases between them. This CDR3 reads CASSLTPAVGASTDTQYF. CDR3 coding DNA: TGTGCCAGCAGCTTAACCCCAGCTGTGGGAGCGAGCACAGATACGCAGTATTTT.

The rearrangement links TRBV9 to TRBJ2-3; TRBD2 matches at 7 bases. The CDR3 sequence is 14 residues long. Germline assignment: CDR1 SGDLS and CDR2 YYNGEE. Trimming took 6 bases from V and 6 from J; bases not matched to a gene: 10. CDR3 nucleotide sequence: TGTGCCAGCAAGGGCGGGAGACCAAAGGATACGCAGTATTTT. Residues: CASKGGRPKDTQYF.

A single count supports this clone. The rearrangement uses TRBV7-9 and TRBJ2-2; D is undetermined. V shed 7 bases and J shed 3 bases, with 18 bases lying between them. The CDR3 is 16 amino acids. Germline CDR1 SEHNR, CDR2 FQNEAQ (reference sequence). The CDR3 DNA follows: TGTGCCAGCACCAGAAAGATGGGCCTAGACACCGGGGAGCTGTTTTTT. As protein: CASTRKMGLDTGELFF.

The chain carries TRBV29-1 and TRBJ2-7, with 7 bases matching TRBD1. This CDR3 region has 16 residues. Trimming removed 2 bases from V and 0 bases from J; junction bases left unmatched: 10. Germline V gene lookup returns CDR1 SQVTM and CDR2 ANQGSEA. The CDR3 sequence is CSVETLTGTYSYEQYF. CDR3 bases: TGCAGCGTTGAAACGTTGACAGGGACCTACTCCTACGAGCAGTACTTC.

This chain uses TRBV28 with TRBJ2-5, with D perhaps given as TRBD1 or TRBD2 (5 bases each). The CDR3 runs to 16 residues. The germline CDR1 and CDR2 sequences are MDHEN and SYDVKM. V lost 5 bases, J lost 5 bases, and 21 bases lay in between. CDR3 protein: CASSPQKAHRRETQYF. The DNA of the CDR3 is TGTGCCAGCAGTCCTCAAAAGGCTCACAGGAGGGAGACCCAGTACTTC.

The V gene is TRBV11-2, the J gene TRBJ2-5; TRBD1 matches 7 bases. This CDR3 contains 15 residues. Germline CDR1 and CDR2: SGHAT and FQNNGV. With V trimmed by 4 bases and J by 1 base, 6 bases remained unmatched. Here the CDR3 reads CASSYETGFQETQYF. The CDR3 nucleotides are TGTGCCAGCAGCTACGAGACAGGGTTCCAAGAGACCCAGTACTTC.

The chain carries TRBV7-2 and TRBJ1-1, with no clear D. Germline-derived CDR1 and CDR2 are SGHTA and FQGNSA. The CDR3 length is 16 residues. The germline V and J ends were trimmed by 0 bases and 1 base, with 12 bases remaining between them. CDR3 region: CASSLALQPQNTEAFF. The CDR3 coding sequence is TGTGCCAGCAGCTTAGCGCTACAGCCGCAGAACACTGAAGCTTTCTTT.

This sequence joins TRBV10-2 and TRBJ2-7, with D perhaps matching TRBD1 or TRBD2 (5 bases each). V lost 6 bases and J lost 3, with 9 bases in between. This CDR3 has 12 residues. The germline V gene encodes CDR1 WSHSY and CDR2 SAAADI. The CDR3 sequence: CASRRGNYEQYF. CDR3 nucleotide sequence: TGCGCCAGCAGGAGGGGTAACTACGAGCAGTACTTC.

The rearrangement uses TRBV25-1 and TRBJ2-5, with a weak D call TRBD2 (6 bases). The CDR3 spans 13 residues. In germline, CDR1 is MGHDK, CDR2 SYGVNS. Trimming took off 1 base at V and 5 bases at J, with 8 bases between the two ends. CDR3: CASSELGGETQYF. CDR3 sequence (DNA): TGTGCCAGCAGTGAATTGGGGGGTGAGACCCAGTACTTC.

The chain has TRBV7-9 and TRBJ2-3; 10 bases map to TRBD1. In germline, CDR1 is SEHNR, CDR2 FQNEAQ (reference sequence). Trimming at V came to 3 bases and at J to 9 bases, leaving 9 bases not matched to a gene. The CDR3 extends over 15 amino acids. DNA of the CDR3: TGTGCCAGCAGCTTTGAGACAGGGGGCAGCGACACGCAGTATTTT. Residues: CASSFETGGSDTQYF.

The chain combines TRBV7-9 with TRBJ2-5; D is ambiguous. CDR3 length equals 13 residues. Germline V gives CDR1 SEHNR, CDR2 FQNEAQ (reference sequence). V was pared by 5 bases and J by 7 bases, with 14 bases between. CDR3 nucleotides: TGTGCCAGCAGCCCCCTGGAGCGCGGGACCCAGTACTTC. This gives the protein CASSPLERGTQYF.

The CDR3 loop is CASSLVLPDTQYF. The CDR3 nucleotides read TGTGCCAGCAGCTTAGTGCTCCCAGATACGCAGTATTTT. The chain carries TRBV7-2 and TRBJ2-3; D gene uncertain. The ends were cut back, 1 base at V and 4 bases at J, with 6 bases in the middle. The CDR3 contains 13 residues. Germline loops: CDR1 SGHTA, CDR2 FQGNSA.

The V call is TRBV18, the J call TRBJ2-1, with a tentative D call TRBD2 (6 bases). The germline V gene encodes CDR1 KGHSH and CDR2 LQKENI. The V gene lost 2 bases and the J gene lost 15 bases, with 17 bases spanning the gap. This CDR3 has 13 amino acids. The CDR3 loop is CASSPGGSGRPFF. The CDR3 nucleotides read TGTGCCAGCTCACCAGGAGGGTCAGGGCGTCCGTTCTTC.

In DNA, the CDR3 is TGTGCCAGCAGAACGGGGGGCAGGAACACTGAAGCTTTCTTT. It codes for CASRTGGRNTEAFF. The chain combines TRBV2 with TRBJ1-1, with TRBD1 as a possible D gene (6 bases). This CDR3 spans 14 amino acids. V was cut by 6 bases and J by 1 base, with 12 bases left in between. Germline V gives CDR1 SNHLY, CDR2 FYNNEI.

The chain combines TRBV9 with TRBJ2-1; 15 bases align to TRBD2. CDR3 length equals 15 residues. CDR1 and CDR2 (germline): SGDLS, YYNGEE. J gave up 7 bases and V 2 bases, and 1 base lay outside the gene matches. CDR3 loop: CASSVGTSGRNEQFF. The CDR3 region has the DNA TGTGCCAGCAGCGTCGGGACTAGCGGGAGGAATGAGCAGTTCTTC.

CDR3 nucleotides: TGTGCCAGCAGCCCCGCCAGGGGCCGAGAGACCCAGTACTTC. It is translated as CASSPARGRETQYF. The chain has TRBV6-5 and TRBJ2-5; tentative D call: TRBD1 (6 bases). This CDR3 has 14 amino acids. Trimming took 6 bases from V and 4 from J, leaving 15 bases between them. Germline V gene lookup returns CDR1 MNHEY and CDR2 SVGAGI.

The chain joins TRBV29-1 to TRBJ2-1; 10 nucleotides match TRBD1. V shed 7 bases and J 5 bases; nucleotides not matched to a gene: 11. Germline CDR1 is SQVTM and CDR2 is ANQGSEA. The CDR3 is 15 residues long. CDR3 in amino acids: CSARKQGQGHNEQFF. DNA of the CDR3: TGCAGCGCCCGGAAGCAGGGACAGGGGCACAATGAGCAGTTCTTC.

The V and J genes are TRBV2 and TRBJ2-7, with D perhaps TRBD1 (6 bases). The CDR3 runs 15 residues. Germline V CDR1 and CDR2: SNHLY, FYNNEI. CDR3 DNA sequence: TGTGCCAGCAGTGAAGCTCTAGTCCCCGACAGGCCCCAGGTCGTC. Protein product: CASSEALVPDRPQVV.